This T cell receptor beta chain comes out of a study of T-cell reconstitution after alpha-beta-depleted transplantation in children. Library preparation (for TCRbeta) was performed with unique molecular identifiers. Via MiXCR, TCRdb re-called the PCR reads, giving one row per CDR3 protein. The sample has 500,000 to 600,000 distinct CDR3 sequences; roughly 33% are singletons. The sequence was collected from a human donor who donated a stem cell graft to a child with aplastic anemia. Sample: PBMCs from the stem cell graft donor, taken from the stem cell graft.

CDR3 nucleotides: TGTGCCATCAGTGGTGCTAACATGAACACTGAAGCTTTCTTT. It specifies CAISGANMNTEAFF. This chain links TRBV10-3 with TRBJ1-1; D unclear. This CDR3 is 14 amino acids long. Per the germline V gene, CDR1 is ENHRY and CDR2 is SYGVKD. V lost 4 bases and J lost 0, with 9 bases in between.